This T cell receptor beta chain was retrieved from a study of blood T cell repertoires in COVID-19. Clones were read by immunoSEQ multiplex PCR, and TCRdb kept only the in-frame ones, dropping some. The table shows about 68,000 clones, with roughly 87% occurring only once. The germline V and J ends were trimmed by 8 bases and 2 bases, with 15 bases remaining between them. The CDR3 has 13 residues. From germline, CDR1 is GTSNPN and CDR2 SVGIG (reference sequence). Source material: peripheral blood. The sequence was collected from a man in his fifties or sixties with COVID-19, enrolled during active disease. The chain carries TRBV30 and TRBJ2-5, with TRBD2 as a possible D gene (5 bases). The CDR3 region is CATTGMGQETQYF. The CDR3, as DNA: TGTGCCACAACGGGGATGGGGCAAGAGACCCAGTACTTC.